This T cell receptor (beta chain) is from a study of blood T cell repertoires in COVID-19. Across the study: Material from acute and convalescent COVID-19 was sourced from the United States, Italy and Spain. T cells, B-cell-depleted T cells, or PBMCs supplied cDNA or gDNA.

This CDR3 region has 13 residues. V was clipped by 10 bases and J by 1 base, with 13 bases between them. CDR1 is ENHRY, CDR2 SYGVKD, per germline. How the authors handled the data: How many nucleated cells were present was estimated from reference gene primer amplification. This table comes from immunoSEQ multiplex PCR, and its TCRdb copy is limited to in-frame clones, with some not included. V and J calls and clone size are as listed in that table; D and trimming were resolved from the DNA. The repertoire has about 100,000 clones, around 90% of them found once; the top ten carry 4.2%. The TCR was taken from a man younger than 35 with acute or convalescent COVID-19. The chain employs TRBV10-3 and TRBJ1-1; no definite D call. The material sequenced was peripheral blood. The CDR3 is CASEGVENTEAFF. Written as DNA, the CDR3 is TGTGCCAGCGAGGGTGTTGAGAACACTGAAGCTTTCTTT.